This T cell receptor beta chain is from a study of CD8+CD57+ T cells in acquired aplastic anemia. Overall study context: When averaged, DNA from sorted CD4+ and CD8+ cells came to 3 to 4 ug. The study, taken as a whole, reports: Patients and healthy controls showed no significant CD8+ Simpson's diversity difference. It was found that some 31 CD8+ CDR3 sequences were shared between patients and controls.

Genomic DNA served as template for TCR beta VDJ and CDR3 profiling. Each CDR3 protein gets one entry after TCRdb re-called the reads with MiXCR. This repertoire shows about 110,000 distinct CDR3 sequences, 51% found once; its top ten account for roughly 30%. Of note for this clonotype: Antigen: not known. Since a much larger clone is just one base distant, this may be a read error.

CDR1 is MNHNS, CDR2 SASEGT, per germline. The CDR3 spans 13 residues. The chain links TRBV6-1 to TRBJ1-4; D might be TRBD1 (5 bases). The receptor comes from a human donor in good health, serving as a control. The material sequenced was sorted CD4+, CD8+, or CD8+CD57+ T cells (not recorded which) from PBMCs. The CDR3 DNA is TGTGCCAGCAGTGTAAGACAGTATGAAAAACTGTCTTTT. It translates to CASSVRQYEKLSF.